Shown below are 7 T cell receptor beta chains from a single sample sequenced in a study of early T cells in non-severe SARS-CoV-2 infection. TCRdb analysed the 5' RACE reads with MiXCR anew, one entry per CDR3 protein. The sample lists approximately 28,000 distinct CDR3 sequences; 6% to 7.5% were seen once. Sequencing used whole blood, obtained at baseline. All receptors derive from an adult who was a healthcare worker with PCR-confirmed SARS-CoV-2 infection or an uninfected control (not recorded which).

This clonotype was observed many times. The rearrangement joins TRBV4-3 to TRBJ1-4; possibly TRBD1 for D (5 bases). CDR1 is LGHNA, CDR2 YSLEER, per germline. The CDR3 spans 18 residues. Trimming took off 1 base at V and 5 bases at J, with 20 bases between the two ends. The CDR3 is CASSQGAKGDPPNEKLFF. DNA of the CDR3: TGCGCCAGCAGCCAAGGAGCGAAAGGGGACCCGCCAAATGAAAAACTGTTTTTT.

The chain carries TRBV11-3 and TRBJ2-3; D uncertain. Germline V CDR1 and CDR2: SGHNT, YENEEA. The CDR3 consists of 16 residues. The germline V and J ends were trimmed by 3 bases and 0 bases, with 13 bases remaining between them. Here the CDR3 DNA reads TGTGCCAGCAGCTTGGGTGGAAGACCTAGCACAGATACGCAGTATTTT. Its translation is CASSLGGRPSTDTQYF.

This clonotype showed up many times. CDR3 in amino acids: CASSVEGLAYNEQFF. DNA for the CDR3: TGTGCCAGCAGCGTAGAAGGACTAGCCTACAATGAGCAGTTCTTC. The chain recombines TRBV9 with TRBJ2-1; TRBD2 matches 7 bases. CDR1 and CDR2 from the germline V gene are SGDLS and YYNGEE. J was trimmed by 2 bases and V by 0 bases; bases with no gene match: 2. The CDR3 loop spans 15 amino acids. Supplemented by reference TRBV9 and TRBJ2-1, the full variable domain reads DSGVTQTPKHLITATGQRVTLRCSPRSGDLSVYWYQQSLDQGLQFLIQYYNGEERAKGNILERFSAQQFPDLHSELNLSSLELGDSALYFCASSVEGLAYNEQFFGPGTRLTVL.

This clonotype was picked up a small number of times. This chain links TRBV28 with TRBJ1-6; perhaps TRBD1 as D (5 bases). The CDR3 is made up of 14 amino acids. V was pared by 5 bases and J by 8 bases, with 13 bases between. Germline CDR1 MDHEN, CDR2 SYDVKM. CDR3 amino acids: CASSHGTADSPLHF. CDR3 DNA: TGTGCCAGCAGTCACGGGACTGCAGATTCACCCCTCCACTTT.

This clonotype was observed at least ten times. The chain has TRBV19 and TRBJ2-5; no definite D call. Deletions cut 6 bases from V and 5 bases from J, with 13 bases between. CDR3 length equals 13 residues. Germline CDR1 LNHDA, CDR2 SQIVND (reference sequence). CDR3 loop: CASRGIPRETQYF. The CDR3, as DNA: TGTGCCAGTAGGGGGATCCCGAGGGAGACCCAGTACTTC.

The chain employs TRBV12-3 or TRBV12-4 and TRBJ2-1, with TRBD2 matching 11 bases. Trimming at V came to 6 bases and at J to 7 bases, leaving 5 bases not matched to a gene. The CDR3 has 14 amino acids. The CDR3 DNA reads TGTGCCAGCAGACTAACTAGCGGGGGTAATGAGCAGTTCTTC. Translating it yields CASRLTSGGNEQFF.

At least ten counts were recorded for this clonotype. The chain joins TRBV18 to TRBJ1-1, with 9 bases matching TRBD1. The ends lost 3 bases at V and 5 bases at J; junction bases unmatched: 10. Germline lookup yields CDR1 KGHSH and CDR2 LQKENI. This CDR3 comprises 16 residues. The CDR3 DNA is TGTGCCAGCTCACCGGGACAGGGCCGCCGAGGGACTGAAGCTTTCTTT. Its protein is CASSPGQGRRGTEAFF.